The clone carrying this T cell receptor (beta chain) was counted ten times or more. Its antigen is unknown. Template material for amplifying TCR beta CDR3 regions consisted of RNA transcripts. Initially, a first-round RT-PCR of the TCR CDR3 employed the HTBI primer set. MiXCR was run by TCRdb on the multiplex PCR reads, yielding one entry per CDR3 protein. The sample records roughly 660,000 distinct CDR3 sequences, 15% to 20% being singletons. The CDR3 loop spans 14 amino acids. Looked up from germline, CDR1 is SGHAT and CDR2 is FQNNGV. The J segment lost 7 bases and the V segment lost 4 bases, leaving 10 bases of the junction unmatched. The data belong to a study of T cells in Graves' hyperthyroidism and ophthalmopathy. Findings and caveats of the study: Ophthalmopathy stood apart from stable hyperthyroidism in a 13 V-J model. Before onset, ophthalmopathy was predicted by the model a median approximately 6.5 months earlier.

Using more than 7.5 ml of fresh peripheral blood, PBMCs were prepared. Material: blood. This TCR derives from a man between 45 and 60 years old with Graves' hyperthyroidism. V usage is TRBV11-2 and J usage is TRBJ2-7; 7 bases fit TRBD1. The CDR3 reads CASSSPTGSREQYF. CDR3 bases: TGTGCCAGCAGCTCCCCGACAGGGAGTCGGGAGCAGTACTTC.